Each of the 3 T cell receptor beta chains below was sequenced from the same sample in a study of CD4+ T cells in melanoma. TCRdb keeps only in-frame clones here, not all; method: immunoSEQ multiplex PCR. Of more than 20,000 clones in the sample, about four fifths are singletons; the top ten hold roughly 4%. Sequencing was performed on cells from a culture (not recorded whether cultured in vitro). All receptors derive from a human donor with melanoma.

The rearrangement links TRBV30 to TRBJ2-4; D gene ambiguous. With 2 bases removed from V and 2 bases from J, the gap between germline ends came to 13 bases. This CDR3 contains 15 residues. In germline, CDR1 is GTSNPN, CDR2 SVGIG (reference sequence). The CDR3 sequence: CAWSTFPVSKNIQYF. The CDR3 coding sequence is TGTGCCTGGAGTACGTTTCCAGTCTCCAAAAACATTCAGTACTTC. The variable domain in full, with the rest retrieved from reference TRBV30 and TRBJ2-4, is SQTIHQWPATLVQPVGSPLSLECTVEGTSNPNLYWYRQAAGRGLQLLFYSVGIGQISSEVPQNLSASRPQDRQFILSSKKLLLSDSGFYLCAWSTFPVSKNIQYFGAGTRLSVL.

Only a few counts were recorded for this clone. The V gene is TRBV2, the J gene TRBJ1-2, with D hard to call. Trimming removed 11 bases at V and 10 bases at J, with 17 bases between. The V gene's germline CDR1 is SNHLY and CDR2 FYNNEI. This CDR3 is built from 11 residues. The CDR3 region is CALGRGILYTF. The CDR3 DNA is TGTGCCCTTGGTCGCGGCATCCTCTACACCTTC.

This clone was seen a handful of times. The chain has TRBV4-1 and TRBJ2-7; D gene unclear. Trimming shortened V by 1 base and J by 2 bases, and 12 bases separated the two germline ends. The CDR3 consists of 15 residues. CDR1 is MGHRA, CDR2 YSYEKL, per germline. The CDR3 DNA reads TGCGCCAGCAGCCAAGGACCCCTCACTCCCTACGAGCAGTACTTC. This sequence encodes CASSQGPLTPYEQYF.